This T cell receptor beta chain stems from a study of radiation and T cells in renal cell carcinoma. Time point denoted: blood 2 weeks post-SBRT. As for treatment: 15 Gy SBRT to primary tumor, nephrectomy 4 weeks later. Clear cell pathology was present in this patient's renal cell carcinoma. Sequencing used immunoSEQ multiplex PCR; TCRdb keeps in-frame clones, though not all of them. The top ten clones hold approximately 22% of a sample with just under 80,000 clones, 70% to 90% of them seen once. This CDR3 region has 13 residues. CDR1 MNHNY and CDR2 SVGAGI come from the germline V gene (reference sequence). Trimming cost V 6 bases and J 7 bases, with 13 bases left between them.

This specimen was blood, taken from a patient whose treatment included radiotherapy and nephrectomy. The chain employs TRBV6-6 and TRBJ1-5, with D possibly matching TRBD1 (6 bases). The clonotype comes from a woman in her forties or fifties with renal cell carcinoma. This CDR3 is CASSRDTGQPQHF. CDR3 DNA sequence: TGTGCCAGCAGCCGGGACACGGGACAGCCCCAGCATTTT.